This T cell receptor beta chain was identified in a study of blood T cell repertoires in COVID-19. On the study more broadly: Sources were T cells, B-cell-depleted T cells, or PBMCs; the material itself was cDNA or gDNA.

Cohorts were determined from participant-reported clinical history. Recovered participants had two consecutive negative NP/OP PCR tests, healthcare professional clearance, or symptom resolution. There are 13 residues in the CDR3. Trimming removed 8 bases from V and 2 bases from J, with 12 bases in between. In germline, CDR1 is MNHEY, CDR2 SVGAGI. Generated by immunoSEQ multiplex PCR, the TCRdb table keeps only in-frame clones and is missing some. This sample has about 270,000 clones; over 85% occur once, and the top ten carry 1.9%. This clonotype originated in a woman aged 55-69 years who had recovered from COVID-19. This rearrangement joins TRBV6-5 to TRBJ1-1; D possibly corresponds to TRBD1 (6 bases). Input material: PBMCs or T cells enriched from blood (not recorded which). For the CDR3, the DNA is TGTGCCAGCCTCAGGGGTGAAAACACTGAAGCTTTCTTT. The encoded protein is CASLRGENTEAFF.